This entry lists 27 T cell receptor beta chains sequenced from one sample in a study of CD8 T cells in Susac syndrome. An amount of RNA that ranged from roughly 0.5 to 1 ug was reverse transcribed with random hexamers. MiXCR, applied by TCRdb to the immunoSEQ multiplex PCR reads, yields one record per CDR3 protein. The sample holds around 300,000 distinct CDR3 sequences, around 90% seen once. Sequencing was carried out using CD4+ T cells from PBMCs. The source is a human donor with multiple sclerosis.

V usage is TRBV30 and J usage is TRBJ2-2; D remains ambiguous. V was trimmed by 0 bases and J by 5 bases, leaving 10 bases between them. The CDR3 spans 14 residues. Germline CDR1 is GTSNPN and CDR2 is SVGIG (reference sequence). The CDR3 here is CAWSVLRLTGELFF. CDR3 nucleotide sequence: TGTGCCTGGAGTGTACTGAGGTTGACCGGGGAGCTGTTTTTT.

The chain is built from TRBV7-6 and TRBJ1-1; 9 nucleotides align to TRBD1. The CDR3 totals 14 residues. Trimming took 3 bases from V and 8 from J; bases not matched to a gene: 7. The germline V gene has CDR1 SGHVS and CDR2 FNYEAQ. The CDR3 DNA follows: TGTGCCAGCAGCTTGACGACCGGGACAGGGGAAGCTTTCTTT. It is translated as CASSLTTGTGEAFF.

The chain links TRBV30 to TRBJ2-5; D possibly corresponds to TRBD2 (7 bases). V was clipped by 0 bases and J by 5 bases, with 13 bases between them. The germline CDR1 and CDR2 sequences are GTSNPN and SVGIG (reference sequence). This CDR3 is built from 14 residues. This chain's CDR3 is CAWSVGGGHETQYF. Written as DNA, the CDR3 is TGTGCCTGGAGTGTTGGGGGGGGGCATGAGACCCAGTACTTC.

The J gene is TRBJ1-2, the V gene TRBV18; no definite D call. Germline CDR1 KGHSH, CDR2 LQKENI. The CDR3 runs to 13 residues. Trimming left V 2 bases short and J 3 bases short, with 7 bases between. This chain's CDR3 is CASSPGLYYGYTF. CDR3 in DNA: TGTGCCAGCTCACCAGGGCTCTACTATGGCTACACCTTC.

This chain joins TRBV7-8 and TRBJ1-6; D perhaps matches TRBD1 (6 bases). This CDR3 comprises 15 residues. V was clipped by 1 base and J by 7 bases, with 11 bases between them. Per the germline V gene, CDR1 is SGHVS and CDR2 is FQNEAQ. The CDR3 sequence: CASSLGGAGNSPLHF. The CDR3 DNA sequence: TGTGCCAGCAGCTTAGGGGGGGCCGGGAATTCACCCCTCCACTTT. The entire variable domain, with the rest obtained from reference TRBV7-8 and TRBJ1-6, is as follows: GAGVSQSPRYKVAKRGQDVALRCDPISGHVSLFWYQQALGQGPEFLTYFQNEAQLDKSGLPSDRFFAERPEGSVSTLKIQRTQQEDSAVYLCASSLGGAGNSPLHFGNGTRLTVT.

The rearrangement joins TRBV6-1 to TRBJ2-3; D is ambiguous. With 4 bases removed from V and 4 bases from J, the gap between germline ends came to 9 bases. Germline assignment: CDR1 MNHNS and CDR2 SASEGT. This CDR3 has 13 residues. The CDR3 nucleotides read TGTGCCAGCAGTGTGAGTTGGGCAGATACGCAGTATTTT. Amino acids: CASSVSWADTQYF.

The chain is built from TRBV9 and TRBJ2-1; D remains ambiguous. Germline CDR1 reads SGDLS; CDR2 reads YYNGEE. The CDR3 has 15 amino acids. V gave up 2 bases and J gave up 9 bases, with 18 bases separating them. The DNA of the CDR3 is TGTGCCAGCAGCGTGCGTGCTGGGAACCCGGGTGAGCAGTTCTTC. Its protein is CASSVRAGNPGEQFF.

V gene TRBV5-1 combines with J gene TRBJ2-3, with 9 bases matching TRBD2. This CDR3 contains 14 residues. From germline, CDR1 is SGHRS and CDR2 YFSETQ. The ends lost 5 bases at V and 13 bases at J; junction bases unmatched: 14. CDR3 amino acids: CASSPGTSYNSEYF. CDR3 nucleotides: TGCGCCAGCAGTCCCGGGACTAGCTATAACTCGGAGTATTTT.

The chain carries TRBV20-1 and TRBJ2-7; 9 bases agree with TRBD1. V was clipped by 0 bases and J by 6 bases; unmatched bases: 12. The length of the CDR3 is 16 residues. Looked up from germline, CDR1 is DFQATT and CDR2 is SNEGSKA (reference sequence). The CDR3 loop reads CSARDPRGTGSGEQYF. CDR3 coding DNA: TGCAGTGCTAGAGATCCGAGGGGGACAGGGTCGGGCGAGCAGTACTTC.

The rearrangement uses TRBV24-1 and TRBJ2-5; 9 positions agree with TRBD1. In germline, CDR1 is KGHDR, CDR2 SFDVKD. V lost 3 bases, J lost 1 base, and 2 bases stayed unmatched. The CDR3 is made up of 15 amino acids. The CDR3 sequence is CATSDPTGGQETQYF. The CDR3 nucleotides are TGTGCCACCAGTGATCCGACAGGGGGCCAAGAGACCCAGTACTTC.

V and J are TRBV24-1 and TRBJ1-2, with 8 bases aligning to TRBD1. The germline CDR1 and CDR2 sequences are KGHDR and SFDVKD. Trimming removed 4 bases from V and 2 bases from J; junction bases left unmatched: 5. This CDR3 spans 15 amino acids. The DNA of the CDR3 is TGTGCCACCAGTGACCAGACAGGGGACAACTATGGCTACACCTTC. Its protein product is CATSDQTGDNYGYTF.

The chain couples TRBV15 to TRBJ1-1; D ambiguous. Trimming took off 4 bases at V and 6 bases at J, with 12 bases between the two ends. CDR1 and CDR2 (germline): LNHNV, YYDKDF (reference sequence). This CDR3 is 13 amino acids long. The CDR3 coding sequence is TGTGCCACCAGCAAGACCCAGCGGGCTGAAGCTTTCTTT. It encodes CATSKTQRAEAFF.

V and J are TRBV10-3 and TRBJ2-7; 8 positions agree with TRBD1. Germline V CDR1 and CDR2: ENHRY, SYGVKD. V dropped 2 bases and J dropped 8; count of bases not matched to a gene: 2. The length of the CDR3 is 12 residues. CDR3 sequence reads: CAISEGQGKQYF. The CDR3 bases are TGTGCCATCAGTGAGGGACAGGGCAAGCAGTACTTC.

The rearrangement links TRBV6-5 to TRBJ2-4; TRBD1 agrees at 10 bases. Losses at the gene ends were 0 bases for V and 11 bases for J; bases not matched to a gene: 4. Germline CDR1 MNHEY, CDR2 SVGAGI. CDR3 length equals 14 residues. CDR3 region: CASSYSRDRGLQYF. The CDR3 region has the DNA TGTGCCAGCAGTTACTCTCGGGACAGGGGTCTTCAGTACTTC.

The V and J genes are TRBV11-2 and TRBJ2-2, with D possibly matching TRBD1 (6 bases). The ends were cut back, 5 bases at V and 1 base at J, with 8 bases in the middle. The CDR3 covers 14 residues. Germline CDR1 and CDR2: SGHAT and FQNNGV. The chain's CDR3 is CASSRRGNTGELFF. The CDR3, as DNA: TGTGCCAGCAGCCGCAGGGGGAACACCGGGGAGCTGTTTTTT.

The chain recombines TRBV9 with TRBJ2-3; D is perhaps TRBD2 (6 bases). The CDR3 is made up of 14 amino acids. V was clipped by 4 bases and J by 2 bases, with 11 bases between them. Per germline, CDR1 SGDLS and CDR2 YYNGEE. In DNA, the CDR3 is TGTGCCAGCAGCCCCGGACTATTCACAGATACGCAGTATTTT. Translating it yields CASSPGLFTDTQYF.

The CDR3 is CASSVSGTGGLGEKLFF. The CDR3 nucleotides are TGTGCCAGCAGCGTATCCGGGACAGGGGGCCTTGGTGAAAAACTGTTTTTT. V and J are TRBV9 and TRBJ1-4, with TRBD1 matching 12 bases. Germline CDR1 reads SGDLS; CDR2 reads YYNGEE. The ends lost 1 base at V and 7 bases at J; junction bases unmatched: 8. This CDR3 spans 17 amino acids.

V gene TRBV19 combines with J gene TRBJ1-1, with D unresolved. Germline-derived CDR1 and CDR2 are LNHDA and SQIVND (reference sequence). V was shortened by 5 bases and J by 4 bases, with 11 bases between the two germline ends. The CDR3 runs to 13 residues. CDR3 DNA sequence: TGTGCCAGTAGTCGGCGCCTTAGCACTGAAGCTTTCTTT. Amino acid sequence: CASSRRLSTEAFF. Based on the CDR3 plus reference TRBV19 and TRBJ1-1, the full variable domain is DGGITQSPKYLFRKEGQNVTLSCEQNLNHDAMYWYRQDPGQGLRLIYYSQIVNDFQKGDIAEGYSVSREKKESFPLTVTSAQKNPTAFYLCASSRRLSTEAFFGQGTRLTVV.

The V call is TRBV11-3, the J call TRBJ2-1; TRBD2 agrees at 7 bases. In germline, CDR1 is SGHNT, CDR2 YENEEA. The V segment lost 4 bases and the J segment 5 bases; nucleotides outside the gene matches: 5. This CDR3 has 14 residues. In DNA form, the CDR3 reads TGTGCCAGCAGCTCGAGCGGGGCCAACAATGAGCAGTTCTTC. Translation gives CASSSSGANNEQFF.

Concerning this clonotype itself: At one of its ends the junction is not consistent with the germline gene, which may arise from a read error. This rearrangement joins TRBV7-7 to TRBJ2-2; D gene unclear. The CDR3 is 12 residues long. CDR1 SSHAT and CDR2 FNYEAQ come from the germline V gene (reference sequence). CDR3: CASSAPPGELFF. CDR3 bases: TGTGCTAGCAGCGCACCCCCCGGGGAGCTGTTTTTT.

This chain joins TRBV11-1 and TRBJ2-1; possibly TRBD1 or TRBD2 for D (5 bases each). Germline V gene lookup returns CDR1 SGHAT and CDR2 FQDESV (reference sequence). Trimming took 7 bases from V and 10 from J, leaving 17 bases between them. This CDR3 is built from 13 residues. CDR3 bases: TGTGCCAGCACCCGGGACGGAGGCGGCGAGCAGTTCTTC. Translation: CASTRDGGGEQFF.

This chain connects TRBV5-1 to TRBJ2-3; D is perhaps TRBD2 (7 bases). V gave up 0 bases and J gave up 6 bases, with 17 bases separating them. The CDR3 consists of 16 residues. CDR1 and CDR2 from the germline V gene are SGHRS and YFSETQ. CDR3 in DNA: TGCGCCAGCAGCTTGGAAAGGGGGGCGGGGGCGGATACGCAGTATTTT. This codes for CASSLERGAGADTQYF.

This clonotype was detected only once. This rearrangement joins TRBV7-3 to TRBJ2-1, with TRBD2 identical over 11 bases. Unmatched junction bases numbered 2, after V lost 1 base and J lost 6 bases. The CDR3 is 15 amino acids. CDR1 SGHTA and CDR2 FQGTGA come from the germline V gene. The CDR3 loop reads CASSLMGTSGNEQFF. For the CDR3, the DNA is TGTGCCAGCAGCTTAATGGGGACTAGCGGCAATGAGCAGTTCTTC.

The chain couples TRBV5-1 to TRBJ2-3, with 8 positions matching TRBD2. This CDR3 region has 16 residues. After removal of 3 bases from V and 1 base from J, the junction contained 7 bases not matched to a gene. Per germline, CDR1 SGHRS and CDR2 YFSETQ. Here the CDR3 reads CASSYSGGGGTDTQYF. As DNA, the CDR3 is TGCGCCAGCAGCTACTCGGGAGGGGGTGGCACAGATACGCAGTATTTT.

The rearrangement joins TRBV20-1 to TRBJ1-1; the D is unclear. V was clipped by 3 bases and J by 1 base, with 6 bases between them. CDR1 and CDR2 from the germline V gene are DFQATT and SNEGSKA (reference sequence). The CDR3 is 12 amino acids. CDR3 coding DNA: TGCAGTGCTAGTAAGAGGAACACTGAAGCTTTCTTT. Translating it yields CSASKRNTEAFF.

The chain employs TRBV12-3 or TRBV12-4 and TRBJ1-5; D not resolved. V lost 5 bases, J lost 4 bases, and 15 bases lay in between. This CDR3 spans 15 amino acids. CDR3 nucleotides: TGTGCCAGCAGTGATCGCCCAAGGCGGAATCAGCCCCAGCATTTT. Amino acids: CASSDRPRRNQPQHF.

The CDR3: CASSQDPGYTEAFF. CDR3 DNA sequence: TGTGCCAGCAGCCAAGATCCTGGGTACACTGAAGCTTTCTTT. This chain connects TRBV3-1 to TRBJ1-1; D unclear. This CDR3 comprises 14 residues. Germline V lookup: CDR1 LGHDT, CDR2 YNNKEL (reference sequence). The germline V and J ends were trimmed by 0 bases and 3 bases, with 8 bases remaining between them.